Below are 31 T cell receptor beta chains sequenced from a single sample in a study of blood T cell repertoires in COVID-19. Profiled with immunoSEQ multiplex PCR; TCRdb holds only in-frame clones, not every one. The sample holds about 54,000 clones; roughly four fifths are singletons and the top ten take 1.9%. The specimen was peripheral blood. The receptors originated from a woman in her fifties or sixties with acute or convalescent COVID-19.

V gene TRBV5-6 combines with J gene TRBJ2-3; D is unresolved. The CDR3 has 14 residues. The V gene lost 1 base and the J gene lost 0 bases, with 6 bases spanning the gap. From germline, CDR1 is SGHDT and CDR2 YYEEEE. In DNA, the CDR3 is TGTGCCAGCAGCTTGTATCCTAGCACAGATACGCAGTATTTT. Translation gives CASSLYPSTDTQYF.

This clone was observed a single time. This chain uses TRBV3-1 (or the pseudogene TRBV3-2) with TRBJ2-5; possible D gene TRBD1, 6 bases. Germline values: CDR1 LGHDT, CDR2 YNNKEL (reference sequence). V lost 7 bases, J lost 1 base, and 13 bases lay in between. This CDR3 comprises 14 residues. The CDR3 sequence: CASTDRDIQETQYF. The CDR3 DNA reads as TGTGCCAGCACCGACCGGGACATCCAAGAGACCCAGTACTTC.

The V gene is TRBV6-5, the J gene TRBJ1-1; tentatively, D is TRBD1 (5 bases). V lost 6 bases to trimming and J lost 5 bases, with 19 bases between them. This CDR3 spans 15 amino acids. Germline CDR1 reads MNHEY; CDR2 reads SVGAGI. CDR3 nucleotides: TGTGCCAGCAGATTGATGGGGCGTGGTGGGACTGAAGCTTTCTTT. Translating gives CASRLMGRGGTEAFF.

This chain joins TRBV6-5 and TRBJ2-5; 8 bases are shared with TRBD2. V was pared by 5 bases and J by 1 base, with 6 bases of the junction left unmatched. This CDR3 comprises 15 residues. Germline V gene data show CDR1 as MNHEY and CDR2 as SVGAGI. CDR3 nucleotide sequence: TGTGCCAGCAGTCGGGGGGGTTTAATCCAAGAGACCCAGTACTTC. The encoded protein is CASSRGGLIQETQYF.

V usage is TRBV7-9 and J usage is TRBJ2-7; TRBD1 agrees at 9 bases. The junction had 14 bases not matched to a gene; V was cut back by 5 bases and J by 3 bases. Per germline, CDR1 SEHNR and CDR2 FQNEAQ (reference sequence). The CDR3 has 17 amino acids. The CDR3 nucleotides read TGTGCCAGCAGCCCTACCCGGGACAGGGCAACTAACTACGAGCAGTACTTC. Its translation is CASSPTRDRATNYEQYF.

Only one count was recorded for this clone. The gene calls are TRBV6-6 and TRBJ1-2, with 10 bases identical to TRBD1. Looked up from germline, CDR1 is MNHNY and CDR2 is SVGAGI (reference sequence). V was clipped by 7 bases and J by 2 bases; unmatched bases: 4. This CDR3 has 14 residues. The CDR3 DNA sequence: TGTGCCAGCACCTCGGACAGGGGGAACTATGGCTACACCTTC. The encoded protein is CASTSDRGNYGYTF.

The chain combines TRBV5-4 with TRBJ2-5; 11 bases are shared with TRBD2. CDR1 is SGHNT and CDR2 is YYREEE in the germline V gene (reference sequence). The CDR3 sequence is 15 residues long. The ends lost 2 bases at V and 5 bases at J; junction bases unmatched: 5. The DNA for the CDR3 is TGTGCCAGCAGCTTTAGCGGGGGGGTTATGGAGACCCAGTACTTC. Translated: CASSFSGGVMETQYF. Full variable domain (remainder filled in from reference TRBV5-4 and TRBJ2-5): ETGVTQSPTHLIKTRGQQVTLRCSSQSGHNTVSWYQQALGQGPQFIFQYYREEENGRGNFPPRFSGLQFPNYSSELNVNALELDDSALYLCASSFSGGVMETQYFGPGTRLLVL.

This clone was found a few times. This chain joins TRBV15 and TRBJ2-5; D is perhaps TRBD2 (6 bases). CDR1 is LNHNV and CDR2 is YYDKDF in the germline V gene (reference sequence). The CDR3 extends over 15 amino acids. The ends were cut back, 3 bases at V and 3 bases at J, with 14 bases in the middle. CDR3 nucleotide sequence: TGTGCCACCAGCAGGAATCCGGGAGCAAAAGAGACCCAGTACTTC. This gives the protein CATSRNPGAKETQYF. Combining the CDR3 with reference TRBV15 and TRBJ2-5 gives the whole variable domain DAMVIQNPRYQVTQFGKPVTLSCSQTLNHNVMYWYQQKSSQAPKLLFHYYDKDFNNEADTPDNFQSRRPNTSFCFLDIRSPGLGDTAMYLCATSRNPGAKETQYFGPGTRLLVL.

The chain uses TRBV5-1 and TRBJ2-5; a possible D gene is TRBD2 (7 bases). Germline CDR1 is SGHRS and CDR2 is YFSETQ. V was shortened by 4 bases and J by 5 bases, with 21 bases between the two germline ends. The CDR3 runs 16 residues. The CDR3 DNA reads as TGCGCCAGCAGCGACGCTATCGGGGGGCATGCGGAGACCCAGTACTTC. This gives the protein CASSDAIGGHAETQYF.

This chain uses TRBV23-1 with TRBJ1-5, with 11 positions matching TRBD1. TRBV23-1 is placed among ORFs of uncertain function. This CDR3 comprises 14 residues. J was trimmed by 7 bases and V by 8 bases; bases with no gene match: 7. Here the CDR3 reads CASGQGAVRQPQHF. Written as DNA, the CDR3 is TGCGCCAGCGGACAGGGGGCTGTCAGGCAGCCCCAGCATTTT.

The V and J genes are TRBV5-1 and TRBJ2-1; tentative D call: TRBD2 (7 bases). The CDR3 runs to 15 residues. V lost 7 bases and J lost 3, with 17 bases in between. CDR1 SGHRS and CDR2 YFSETQ come from the germline V gene. The CDR3 here is CASAARGAVYNEQFF. The CDR3 coding sequence is TGCGCCAGCGCAGCTCGGGGGGCGGTCTACAATGAGCAGTTCTTC.

The genes are TRBV28 and TRBJ1-2, with TRBD1 identical over 10 bases. CDR3 size: 12 residues. Trimming at V came to 8 bases and at J to 8 bases, leaving 5 bases not matched to a gene. Germline CDR1 MDHEN, CDR2 SYDVKM. The CDR3 is CASFRDRGGYTF. DNA for the CDR3: TGTGCCAGCTTCCGGGACAGGGGAGGCTACACCTTC.

The V gene is TRBV2, the J gene TRBJ2-7; D possibly corresponds to TRBD2 (5 bases). CDR1 is SNHLY, CDR2 FYNNEI, per germline. This CDR3 comprises 16 residues. V was clipped by 4 bases and J by 5 bases, with 21 bases between them. In DNA form, the CDR3 reads TGTGCCAGCAGTGCTAGTACTAGTGATCCAACTAACGAGCAGTACTTC. This gives the protein CASSASTSDPTNEQYF.

The chain links TRBV28 to TRBJ2-1; 11 nucleotides agree with TRBD1. CDR3 size: 15 residues. V lost 6 bases and J lost 7; bases outside the gene matches: 8. Per the germline V gene, CDR1 is MDHEN and CDR2 is SYDVKM. CDR3 nucleotides: TGTGCCAGCAGCTACCGGGACAGGGGGTATAATGAGCAGTTCTTC. Its translation: CASSYRDRGYNEQFF.

This chain connects TRBV28 to TRBJ2-7, with D possibly matching TRBD1 (6 bases). There are 14 residues in the CDR3. Looked up from germline, CDR1 is MDHEN and CDR2 is SYDVKM. Trimming shortened V by 5 bases and J by 3 bases, and 14 bases separated the two germline ends. The DNA for the CDR3 is TGTGCCAGCAGTCTATCGACAGGCCTCTACGAGCAGTACTTC. This translates into CASSLSTGLYEQYF.

This chain uses TRBV7-2 with TRBJ2-7; 8 nucleotides match TRBD2. The CDR3 is made up of 14 amino acids. Germline V gives CDR1 SGHTA, CDR2 FQGNSA. Losses at the gene ends were 5 bases for V and 5 bases for J; bases not matched to a gene: 8. The CDR3, as DNA: TGTGCCAGCAGCGTTAGCGGGATGAACCACGAGCAGTACTTC. This sequence encodes CASSVSGMNHEQYF.

The CDR3 DNA reads TGTGCCAGCAGCTTATTTAAGGTAAACGGGAATGAGCAGTTCTTC. Amino acids: CASSLFKVNGNEQFF. This chain joins TRBV7-9 and TRBJ2-1, with D unresolved. This CDR3 has 15 amino acids. The V gene lost 2 bases and the J gene lost 7 bases, with 15 bases spanning the gap. Germline V gene sequence: CDR1 SEHNR, CDR2 FQNEAQ (reference sequence).

This clone was seen only once. The chain uses TRBV6-5 and TRBJ2-2; TRBD1 matches at 8 bases. V shed 6 bases, J shed 3 bases, and the junction held 6 bases outside the gene matches. The CDR3 totals 15 residues. The germline V gene encodes CDR1 MNHEY and CDR2 SVGAGI. In DNA form, the CDR3 reads TGTGCCAGCAGCTTGACAGGGGATCACACCGGGGAGCTGTTTTTT. This translates into CASSLTGDHTGELFF.

V and J are TRBV7-6 and TRBJ1-5; 8 bases map to TRBD1. The V gene's germline CDR1 is SGHVS and CDR2 FNYEAQ. The CDR3 extends over 17 amino acids. V was clipped by 5 bases and J by 3 bases; unmatched bases: 12. CDR3 DNA sequence: TGTGCCAGCAGCCCCATCGGGAGACAGGGGCACAATCAGCCCCAGCATTTT. Protein: CASSPIGRQGHNQPQHF.

The V and J genes are TRBV7-2 and TRBJ1-5; D is unclear. V gave up 1 base and J gave up 2 bases, with 12 bases separating them. The CDR3 has 16 amino acids. The V gene's germline CDR1 is SGHTA and CDR2 FQGNSA. CDR3 DNA sequence: TGTGCCAGCAGCTTAGTTTCTATAAGTGGCAATCAGCCCCAGCATTTT. Its translation is CASSLVSISGNQPQHF.

CDR3 sequence: CASSLVGGMAKETQYF. The DNA for the CDR3 is TGTGCCAGCAGCTTAGTAGGGGGAATGGCTAAAGAGACCCAGTACTTC. The chain recombines TRBV7-9 with TRBJ2-5; maybe TRBD1 (6 bases). The CDR3 has 16 amino acids. With 1 base removed from V and 3 bases from J, the gap between germline ends came to 15 bases. CDR1 and CDR2 from the germline V gene are SEHNR and FQNEAQ (reference sequence).

The chain has TRBV4-2 and TRBJ2-3; TRBD2 aligns across 12 bases. Germline CDR1 is LGHNA and CDR2 is YNFKEQ. The V and J ends lost 1 base and 4 bases, in that order; junction bases with no gene match: 0. The CDR3 runs to 15 residues. Written as DNA, the CDR3 is TGTGCCAGCAGCCAAGGACTAGCGGGAGCAGATACGCAGTATTTT. It yields the protein CASSQGLAGADTQYF.

This clone is a singleton in its sample. The chain couples TRBV21-1 to TRBJ2-6; the table names TRBD1, a call not compared with the DNA. TRBV21-1 is shown as a pseudogene. CDR3 size: 24 residues. CDR3 nucleotide sequence: TGTGCCAGCAGCAAAGTTCTGATCACTCTCGTGGACAGGTTAGAAGAATCTGGGGCCAACGTCCTGACTTTC. Residues: CASSKVLITLVDRLEESGANVLTF.

This sequence joins TRBV28 and TRBJ1-5; 7 bases agree with TRBD1. After removal of 7 bases from V and 6 bases from J, the junction contained 12 bases not matched to a gene. The CDR3 consists of 15 residues. Per germline, CDR1 MDHEN and CDR2 SYDVKM. As DNA, the CDR3 is TGTGCCAGCACCTACTCAGGGGGGTTTGGTCAGCCCCAGCATTTT. It is translated as CASTYSGGFGQPQHF.

The V call is TRBV6-5, the J call TRBJ1-1; D is undetermined. V was pared by 0 bases and J by 1 base, with 9 bases between. Germline CDR1 MNHEY, CDR2 SVGAGI. CDR3 length: 15 amino acids. The CDR3 nucleotides are TGTGCCAGCAGTTACTCACGGTCCCAGAACACTGAAGCTTTCTTT. This codes for CASSYSRSQNTEAFF.

The CDR3 is CASSTGEDQPQHF. DNA of the CDR3: TGTGCCAGCAGTACAGGGGAGGATCAGCCCCAGCATTTT. The chain joins TRBV12-3 or TRBV12-4 to TRBJ1-5; 7 bases map to TRBD1. V lost 5 bases and J lost 5; bases outside the gene matches: 3. CDR3 length: 13 residues.

This chain joins TRBV4-2 and TRBJ2-4; TRBD1 is a possible D gene (6 bases). The CDR3 runs to 17 residues. Germline values: CDR1 LGHNA, CDR2 YNFKEQ. V was trimmed by 1 base and J by 0 bases, leaving 13 bases between them. The CDR3 spells CASSQGTATLAKNIQYF. DNA for the CDR3: TGTGCCAGCAGCCAAGGGACAGCCACACTAGCCAAAAACATTCAGTACTTC.

The chain has TRBV30 and TRBJ1-4; tentative D call: TRBD1 (5 bases). The CDR3 is 13 residues long. With 5 bases removed from V and 10 bases from J, the gap between germline ends came to 17 bases. From germline, CDR1 is GTSNPN and CDR2 SVGIG (reference sequence). CDR3 bases: TGTGCCTGGGCGGGGGATTCGCTCCGAAAACTGTTTTTT. Translation gives CAWAGDSLRKLFF.

The V call is TRBV27, the J call TRBJ2-7; 12 bases fit TRBD1. The ends lost 6 bases at V and 5 bases at J; junction bases unmatched: 8. This CDR3 has 15 residues. Germline CDR1 reads MNHEY; CDR2 reads SMNVEV (reference sequence). The CDR3 sequence is CASRDPGQGADEQYF. The CDR3 DNA is TGTGCCAGCAGGGATCCGGGACAGGGGGCCGACGAGCAGTACTTC.

The chain uses TRBV7-8 and TRBJ1-2; D ambiguous. CDR1 is SGHVS and CDR2 is FQNEAQ in the germline V gene. V was shortened by 3 bases and J by 4 bases, with 12 bases between the two germline ends. CDR3 length: 14 residues. The CDR3 nucleotides read TGTGCCAGCAGCTTCGCCGGCGGCGTCTATGGCTACACCTTC. It specifies CASSFAGGVYGYTF. Looking up the rest from reference TRBV7-8 and TRBJ1-2 gives the full variable domain: GAGVSQSPRYKVAKRGQDVALRCDPISGHVSLFWYQQALGQGPEFLTYFQNEAQLDKSGLPSDRFFAERPEGSVSTLKIQRTQQEDSAVYLCASSFAGGVYGYTFGSGTRLTVV.

The chain couples TRBV6-1 to TRBJ1-6; 7 positions match TRBD1. Germline V gives CDR1 MNHNS, CDR2 SASEGT. This CDR3 has 14 amino acids. V lost 2 bases, J lost 9 bases, and 4 bases stayed unmatched. In DNA, the CDR3 is TGTGCCAGCAGTGAAAGGGGGCTTTCTTCACCCCTCCACTTT. It specifies CASSERGLSSPLHF.